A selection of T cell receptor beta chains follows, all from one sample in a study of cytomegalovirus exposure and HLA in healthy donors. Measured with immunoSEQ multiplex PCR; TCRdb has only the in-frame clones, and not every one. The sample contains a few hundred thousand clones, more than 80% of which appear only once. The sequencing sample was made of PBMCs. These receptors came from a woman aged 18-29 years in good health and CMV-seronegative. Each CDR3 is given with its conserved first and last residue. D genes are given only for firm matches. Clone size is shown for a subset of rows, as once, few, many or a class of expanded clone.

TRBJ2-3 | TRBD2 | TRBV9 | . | CASSPWTSAATDTQYF | TGTGCCAGCAGCCCCTGGACTAGCGCTGCCACAGATACGCAGTATTTT
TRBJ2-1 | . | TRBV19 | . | CASARDFSYNEQFF | TGTGCCAGTGCTCGGGACTTCTCCTACAATGAGCAGTTCTTC
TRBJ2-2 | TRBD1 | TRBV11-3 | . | CASSDRVGAGELFF | TGTGCCAGCAGCGACAGGGTGGGGGCCGGGGAGCTGTTTTTT
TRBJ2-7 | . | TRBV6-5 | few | CASSYSVPGGEQYF | TGTGCCAGCAGTTACTCGGTTCCCGGTGGCGAGCAGTACTTC
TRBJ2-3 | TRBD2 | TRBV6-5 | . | CASSYLGLAGDDTQYF | TGTGCCAGCAGTTACCTCGGACTAGCGGGAGATGATACGCAGTATTTT
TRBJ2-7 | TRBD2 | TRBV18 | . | CASSPPGGSFYEQYF | TGTGCCAGCTCACCACCGGGCGGGAGTTTCTACGAGCAGTACTTC
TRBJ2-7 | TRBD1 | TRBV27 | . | CASSPGTGGSYEQYF | TGTGCCAGCAGTCCAGGGACAGGGGGAAGTTACGAGCAGTACTTC
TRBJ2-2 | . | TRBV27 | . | CASSLSGSTGELFF | TGTGCCAGCAGTTTATCGGGGAGCACCGGGGAGCTGTTTTTT
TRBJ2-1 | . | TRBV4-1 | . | CASSHPPGDPLGVEFF | TGCGCCAGCAGCCATCCCCCGGGAGACCCCCTAGGGGTGGAGTTCTTC
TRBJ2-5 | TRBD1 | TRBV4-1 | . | CASSQGSTGGGETQYF | TGCGCCAGCAGCCAAGGCTCAACAGGGGGCGGAGAGACCCAGTACTTC
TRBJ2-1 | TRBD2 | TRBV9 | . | CASSEGTSGMINEQFF | TGTGCCAGCAGCGAGGGGACTAGCGGGATGATCAATGAGCAGTTCTTC
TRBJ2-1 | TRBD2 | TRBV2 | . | CASSSSGRAGNEQFF | TGTGCCAGCTCGTCTAGCGGGAGGGCCGGTAATGAGCAGTTCTTC
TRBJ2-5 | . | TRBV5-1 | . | CASSYPGERRETQYF | TGCGCCAGCAGCTACCCGGGAGAGAGGAGGGAGACCCAGTACTTC
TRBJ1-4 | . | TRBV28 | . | CASSPDSATNEKLFF | TGTGCCAGCAGCCCGGACAGTGCAACTAATGAAAAACTGTTTTTT
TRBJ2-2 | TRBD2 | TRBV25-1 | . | CASTSGRDTGELFF | TGTGCCAGTACTAGCGGGAGGGACACCGGGGAGCTGTTTTTT
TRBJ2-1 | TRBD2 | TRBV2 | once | CASRREGNNEQFF | TGTGCCAGCAGGCGGGAGGGGAACAATGAGCAGTTCTTC
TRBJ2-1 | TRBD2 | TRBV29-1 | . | CSVGGLAGDNEQFF | TGCAGCGTTGGGGGACTAGCGGGAGACAATGAGCAGTTCTTC
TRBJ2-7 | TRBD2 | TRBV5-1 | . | CASTQGTSGRVQYF | TGCGCCAGCACCCAAGGGACTAGCGGGAGGGTGCAGTACTTC
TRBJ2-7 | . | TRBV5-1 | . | CASSLSFRDSYIADSYEQYF | TGCGCCAGCAGCTTGTCATTCCGAGACAGTTATATAGCGGACTCCTACGAGCAGTACTTC
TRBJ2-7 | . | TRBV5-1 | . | CASSLERGGYEQYF | TGCGCCAGCAGCTTGGAGCGAGGAGGCTACGAGCAGTACTTC